These 29 T cell receptor beta chains were sequenced from one sample in a study of regulatory T cells in long-lasting Graves disease. As for time point: newly diagnosed GD, antithyroid drugs for less than 3 months. PBMC-extracted RNA yielded the TCR library. Arm-PCR of CDR3 regions and iRepertoire HTBI primers were used to build TCR beta libraries. TCRdb recomputed calls from the multiplex PCR reads with MiXCR, one row per CDR3 protein. Of 300,000 to 400,000 distinct CDR3 sequences listed, over 15% are singletons. A further study also used this sample, focusing on T cells in Graves' hyperthyroidism and ophthalmopathy.

The sequenced sample was peripheral blood mononuclear cells (PBMCs), obtained at new diagnosis, from a patient treated with antithyroid drugs. Source of these receptors: a man aged 35 to 55 with Graves disease.

This chain links TRBV11-3 with TRBJ2-1; 13 bases agree with TRBD2. V gave up 3 bases and J gave up 7 bases; unmatched junction bases: 12. The CDR3 runs 18 residues. Germline V gives CDR1 SGHNT, CDR2 YENEEA. The CDR3 DNA sequence: TGTGCCAGCAGCTTCTGGACGACTAGCGGGGGGCCGCGGAATGAGCAGTTCTTC. It is translated as CASSFWTTSGGPRNEQFF. The variable domain in full, with the rest retrieved from reference TRBV11-3 and TRBJ2-1, is EAGVVQSPRYKIIEKKQPVAFWCNPISGHNTLYWYLQNLGQGPELLIRYENEEAVDDSQLPKDRFSAERLKGVDSTLKIQPAELGDSAVYLCASSFWTTSGGPRNEQFFGPGTRLTVL.

The genes are TRBV4-2 and TRBJ1-4; D is ambiguous. V was shortened by 0 bases and J by 7 bases, with 15 bases between the two germline ends. The CDR3 is 16 amino acids. Germline loops: CDR1 LGHNA, CDR2 YNFKEQ. The chain's CDR3 is CASSQDGWQVAEKLFF. Here the CDR3 DNA reads TGTGCCAGCAGCCAAGACGGGTGGCAGGTGGCTGAAAAACTGTTTTTT.

This clonotype was picked up many times. The genes are TRBV7-9 and TRBJ2-7; D is unresolved. The V end was cut by 3 bases, the J end by 1 base, with 10 bases between. The CDR3 totals 14 residues. Germline CDR1 SEHNR, CDR2 FQNEAQ (reference sequence). CDR3 sequence: CASSFTTGSYEQYF. DNA for the CDR3: TGTGCCAGCAGCTTTACAACTGGTTCCTACGAGCAGTACTTC.

The J gene is TRBJ2-2, the V gene TRBV7-2, with 10 bases that match TRBD2. Germline assignment: CDR1 SGHTA and CDR2 FQGNSA. The V and J ends lost 5 bases and 0 bases, in that order; junction bases with no gene match: 9. The CDR3 is 18 amino acids. The CDR3 sequence: CASSRDVAGGPNTGELFF. The CDR3 nucleotides are TGTGCCAGCAGCCGTGATGTAGCGGGAGGCCCGAACACCGGGGAGCTGTTTTTT.

The table lists this clonotype with a few counts. The J gene is TRBJ2-1, the V gene TRBV4-3; 10 bases fit TRBD2. Germline V gene data show CDR1 as LGHNA and CDR2 as YSLEER. The length of the CDR3 is 17 residues. J was trimmed by 4 bases and V by 1 base; bases with no gene match: 7. CDR3: CASSQVAGTSAYNEQFF. DNA of the CDR3: TGCGCCAGCAGCCAAGTGGCCGGGACTAGCGCGTACAATGAGCAGTTCTTC.

This clonotype has at least ten counts. This chain joins TRBV5-1 and TRBJ2-3; 9 bases line up with TRBD1. The CDR3 spans 14 residues. Germline values: CDR1 SGHRS, CDR2 YFSETQ. V gave up 5 bases and J gave up 1 base; unmatched junction bases: 2. The CDR3 protein is CASRRDRGTDTQYF. Written as DNA, the CDR3 is TGCGCCAGCAGAAGGGACAGGGGCACAGATACGCAGTATTTT.

This clonotype occurred many times. The J gene is TRBJ2-7, the V gene TRBV11-2, with D possibly being TRBD2 (5 bases). The ends were cut back, 4 bases at V and 4 bases at J, with 11 bases in the middle. The CDR3 covers 13 residues. Per the germline V gene, CDR1 is SGHAT and CDR2 is FQNNGV. The CDR3, as DNA: TGTGCCAGCAGCTACGCTGAGGGATACGAGCAGTACTTC. The encoded protein is CASSYAEGYEQYF.

This clonotype was picked up many times. This chain uses TRBV2 with TRBJ1-2; no clear D. Trimming removed 4 bases at V and 5 bases at J, with 11 bases between. The CDR3 spans 13 residues. Germline CDR1 reads SNHLY; CDR2 reads FYNNEI. The DNA for the CDR3 is TGTGCCAGCAGTGCTACCCACATTTATGGCTACACCTTC. This sequence encodes CASSATHIYGYTF.

V and J are TRBV30 and TRBJ2-7, with 9 bases that match TRBD1. CDR1 is GTSNPN, CDR2 SVGIG, per germline (reference sequence). Trimming at V came to 4 bases and at J to 2 bases, leaving 9 bases not matched to a gene. This CDR3 contains 15 residues. CDR3 coding DNA: TGTGCCTGGACCCCCCGGGACAGGGTTACCTACGAGCAGTACTTC. Encoded protein: CAWTPRDRVTYEQYF.

At least ten counts were recorded for this clonotype. This rearrangement joins TRBV20-1 to TRBJ2-3; possibly TRBD2 for D (5 bases). The CDR3 totals 12 residues. V was clipped by 5 bases and J by 6 bases, with 12 bases between them. The V gene's germline CDR1 is DFQATT and CDR2 SNEGSKA (reference sequence). The CDR3 loop reads CSAGGGSDTQYF. Written as DNA, the CDR3 is TGCAGTGCTGGAGGCGGTTCGGATACGCAGTATTTT.

In this sample, this clonotype turned up many times. The chain uses TRBV18 and TRBJ2-7; D is perhaps TRBD1 or TRBD2 (5 bases each). Trimming left V 4 bases short and J 3 bases short, with 19 bases between. CDR1 and CDR2 from the germline V gene are KGHSH and LQKENI. This CDR3 spans 16 amino acids. CDR3 amino acids: CASSRTGAGRNYEQYF. As DNA, the CDR3 is TGTGCCAGCTCACGAACTGGGGCAGGGAGAAACTACGAGCAGTACTTC. Filled out from reference TRBV18 and TRBJ2-7, the complete variable domain reads NAGVMQNPRHLVRRRGQEARLRCSPMKGHSHVYWYRQLPEEGLKFMVYLQKENIIDESGMPKERFSAEFPKEGPSILRIQQVVRGDSAAYFCASSRTGAGRNYEQYFGPGTRLTVT.

The sample holds many counts of this clonotype. The junction shows a germline mismatch at one end, possibly a read error. The chain joins TRBV7-7 to TRBJ2-7; TRBD1 aligns across 10 bases. This CDR3 spans 15 amino acids. Germline V gene lookup returns CDR1 SSHAT and CDR2 FNYEAQ (reference sequence). In nucleotides, the CDR3 is TGTGCTAGCAGCTTAGGTGCGGACAGGGGGTACGAGCAGTACTTC. The encoded protein is CASSLGADRGYEQYF. The full variable domain, in which reference TRBV7-7 and TRBJ2-7 provide the parts outside the CDR3, is GAGVSQSPRYKVTKRGQDVTLRCDPISSHATLYWYQQALGQGPEFLTYFNYEAQPDKSGLPSDRFSAERPEGSISTLTIQRTEQRDSAMYRCASSLGADRGYEQYFGPGTRLTVT.

V and J are TRBV6-1 and TRBJ2-3; 9 nucleotides agree with TRBD1. Germline V gives CDR1 MNHNS, CDR2 SASEGT. The CDR3 runs to 17 residues. Trimming cost V 6 bases and J 1 base; bases outside gene matches: 11. The CDR3 reads CASRRTGGRGGTDTQYF. In nucleotides, the CDR3 is TGTGCCAGCAGAAGAACAGGGGGCCGTGGTGGCACAGATACGCAGTATTTT.

The chain is built from TRBV6-2 or TRBV6-3 and TRBJ2-5; D remains unclear. V dropped 5 bases and J dropped 5 bases, with 9 bases sitting between them. This CDR3 spans 12 amino acids. Germline V gene data show CDR1 as MNHEY and CDR2 as SVGEGT. CDR3 nucleotides: TGTGCCAGCAGTCCCGGCCTCGAGACCCAGTACTTC. Protein product: CASSPGLETQYF.

The chain combines TRBV20-1 with TRBJ2-5, with TRBD2 as a possible D gene (6 bases). CDR1 is DFQATT and CDR2 is SNEGSKA in the germline V gene (reference sequence). The CDR3 has 13 residues. Trimming pared 5 bases from V and 11 bases from J, leaving 21 bases between. CDR3: CSAHGGTYNEQYF. The CDR3 DNA reads TGCAGTGCTCACGGGGGTACCTACAATGAGCAGTACTTC.

This clonotype was counted at least ten times. The chain employs TRBV11-1 and TRBJ2-7; 9 nucleotides agree with TRBD1. CDR3 length equals 14 residues. V lost 6 bases, J lost 2 bases, and 5 bases stayed unmatched. CDR1 and CDR2 (germline): SGHAT, FQDESV (reference sequence). CDR3 loop: CASSSYRGPYEQYF. The CDR3 nucleotides are TGTGCCAGCAGTTCGTACAGGGGGCCCTACGAGCAGTACTTC.

V and J are TRBV2 and TRBJ2-2; 12 bases are a match to TRBD2. The CDR3 length is 15 residues. Trimming removed 6 bases from V and 7 bases from J; junction bases left unmatched: 6. Per the germline V gene, CDR1 is SNHLY and CDR2 is FYNNEI. The CDR3, as DNA: TGTGCCAGCAGCACTAGCGGGGGGACGGTCGGGGAGCTGTTTTTT. This codes for CASSTSGGTVGELFF.

The table lists this clonotype with many counts. The J gene is TRBJ2-5, the V gene TRBV20-1; TRBD2 might be the D (6 bases). The CDR3 has 11 amino acids. The V gene's germline CDR1 is DFQATT and CDR2 SNEGSKA (reference sequence). CDR3 nucleotide sequence: TGCAGAACCGGGGACTTCAAAGGCCAGTACTTC. Amino acid sequence: CRTGDFKGQYF.

This clonotype was picked up many times. The chain carries TRBV2 and TRBJ2-3; TRBD2 matches 11 bases. The V gene's germline CDR1 is SNHLY and CDR2 FYNNEI. With V trimmed by 7 bases and J by 10 bases, 10 bases remained unmatched. This CDR3 has 14 residues. The CDR3 region is CASTLAGGPVSQYF. In DNA, the CDR3 is TGTGCCAGCACATTAGCGGGGGGGCCTGTTTCGCAGTATTTT.

This clonotype was counted many times. V and J are TRBV27 and TRBJ1-5; D remains unclear. Germline V gene data show CDR1 as MNHEY and CDR2 as SMNVEV (reference sequence). V lost 3 bases and J 4 bases, leaving 4 bases between the germline ends. This CDR3 spans 12 amino acids. CDR3 protein: CASSFWNQPQHF. The CDR3, as DNA: TGTGCCAGCAGTTTTTGGAATCAGCCCCAGCATTTT.

The sample holds many counts of this clonotype. The V and J genes are TRBV27 and TRBJ2-3; 8 bases are a match to TRBD2. Germline V gene lookup returns CDR1 MNHEY and CDR2 SMNVEV (reference sequence). V lost 3 bases to trimming and J lost 2 bases; unmatched junction nucleotides: 7. The CDR3 consists of 16 residues. The CDR3 coding sequence is TGTGCCAGCAGTTTGGGTGCGGGGGGCCACACAGATACGCAGTATTTT. Encoded protein: CASSLGAGGHTDTQYF.

This clonotype was found many times. J is TRBJ2-3 and V is TRBV5-1, with D tentatively TRBD1 or TRBD2 (7 bases each). The germline CDR1 and CDR2 sequences are SGHRS and YFSETQ. Trimming pared 0 bases from V and 4 bases from J, leaving 15 bases between. This CDR3 has 16 residues. CDR3: CASSLEMAGGADTQYF. As DNA, the CDR3 is TGCGCCAGCAGCTTGGAGATGGCAGGGGGGGCAGATACGCAGTATTTT.

This clonotype was seen repeatedly, ten times or more. The V call is TRBV6-1, the J call TRBJ2-1; TRBD2 matches 12 bases. The CDR3 contains 17 residues. V lost 0 bases to trimming and J lost 8 bases; unmatched junction nucleotides: 8. Germline-derived CDR1 and CDR2 are MNHNS and SASEGT. In DNA, the CDR3 is TGTGCCAGCAGTGAAGCTTTTGGACTAGCGGGGATGTATGAGCAGTTCTTC. Translating it yields CASSEAFGLAGMYEQFF.

The table lists this clonotype with many counts. The chain is built from TRBV7-2 and TRBJ2-7; D not certain. This CDR3 is built from 15 residues. Germline V gene sequence: CDR1 SGHTA, CDR2 FQGNSA. V lost 2 bases and J lost 2, with 13 bases in between. Here the CDR3 reads CTSSLFSTKAYEQYF. In DNA, the CDR3 is TGTACCAGCAGCTTATTCTCCACGAAAGCCTACGAGCAGTACTTC.

This clonotype has a count of ten or more. The chain links TRBV5-1 to TRBJ2-1; D remains unclear. The CDR3 length is 13 residues. V lost 4 bases and J 10 bases, leaving 15 bases between the germline ends. In germline, CDR1 is SGHRS, CDR2 YFSETQ. In nucleotides, the CDR3 is TGCGCCAGCAGCACAAGGACCCAGTTGGAGCAGTTCTTC. Translating it yields CASSTRTQLEQFF.

This clonotype appeared many times. The V gene is TRBV7-9, the J gene TRBJ2-5; D tentatively reads TRBD1 or TRBD2 (5 bases each). V was pared by 2 bases and J by 2 bases, with 15 bases between. The germline V gene has CDR1 SEHNR and CDR2 FQNEAQ (reference sequence). The CDR3 runs to 16 residues. CDR3 protein: CASSLLGGGRQETQYF. The CDR3 DNA sequence: TGTGCCAGCAGCTTATTGGGTGGGGGTCGGCAAGAGACCCAGTACTTC.

This clonotype was recorded many times. The J gene is TRBJ1-1, the V gene TRBV7-2; D is unclear. Per the germline V gene, CDR1 is SGHTA and CDR2 is FQGNSA. This CDR3 has 14 amino acids. Trimming removed 7 bases at V and 1 base at J, with 13 bases between. The CDR3 DNA is TGTGCCAGCACCTCAAGGAACGAGAACACTGAAGCTTTCTTT. It codes for CASTSRNENTEAFF.

Ten or more counts support this clonotype. The genes are TRBV3-1 and TRBJ2-2; 8 bases fit TRBD1. Per the germline V gene, CDR1 is LGHDT and CDR2 is YNNKEL (reference sequence). The V gene end was trimmed by 3 bases and the J gene end by 0 bases; junction bases not matched to a gene: 3. The CDR3 consists of 16 residues. CDR3 residues: CASSQGTGTNTGELFF. CDR3 bases: TGTGCCAGCAGCCAGGGGACAGGAACGAACACCGGGGAGCTGTTTTTT.

The chain joins TRBV4-1 to TRBJ2-1; D perhaps matches TRBD2 (6 bases). V lost 0 bases and J lost 4, with 16 bases in between. From germline, CDR1 is MGHRA and CDR2 YSYEKL. This CDR3 has 17 residues. CDR3 DNA: TGCGCCAGCAGCCAAGATGAACGGCGGGGTCGTTACAATGAGCAGTTCTTC. Its translation is CASSQDERRGRYNEQFF.